A selection of T cell receptor beta chains follows, all from one sample in a study of memory CD4+ T cells and cytomegalovirus serostatus. Clones were read by immunoSEQ multiplex PCR, and TCRdb kept only the in-frame ones, dropping some. In the table there are 25,000 to 30,000 clones, around 72% of which are singletons. What was sequenced was memory CD4+ T cells from blood. The source of these receptors is an adult in good health and CMV-seronegative. Both conserved end residues are part of each CDR3. The D gene is left open where the match is weak. The size entry is marked missing in some rows and otherwise reads once, few, many or a size class.

V gene	J gene	D gene	clone size	CDR3 protein	CDR3 DNA
TRBV4-2	TRBJ1-1	.	few	CASSPLRGARVAFF	TGTGCCAGCAGCCCCCTTCGGGGGGCGAGGGTAGCTTTCTTT
TRBV7-7	TRBJ2-5	.	.	CASSAGPVQETQYF	TGTGCTAGCAGCGCCGGACCGGTCCAAGAGACCCAGTACTTC
TRBV5-1	TRBJ2-5	TRBD2	.	CASSSAGGGETQYF	TGCGCCAGCAGCTCCGCGGGGGGGGGTGAGACCCAGTACTTC
TRBV28	TRBJ1-2	.	.	CASSLGAGNGWDGYTF	TGTGCCAGCAGTTTAGGGGCAGGGAACGGATGGGATGGCTACACCTTC
TRBV4-1	TRBJ2-5	TRBD2	.	CASSQGHSGGVETQYF	TGCGCCAGCAGCCAAGGGCATAGCGGGGGGGTGGAGACCCAGTACTTC
TRBV11-2	TRBJ2-1	.	.	CASSTALGPYNEQFF	TGTGCCAGCAGCACCGCCCTGGGACCCTACAATGAGCAGTTCTTC
TRBV11-2	TRBJ2-1	.	once	CASSSKLSSYNEQFF	TGTGCCAGCAGCTCCAAATTGAGCTCCTACAATGAGCAGTTCTTC
TRBV10-3	TRBJ1-2	.	.	CAISSTVPPSNYGYTF	TGTGCCATCAGCTCGACAGTTCCCCCATCTAACTATGGCTACACCTTC
TRBV5-1	TRBJ2-5	.	.	CASRDEETQYF	TGCGCCAGCAGGGATGAAGAGACCCAGTACTTC
TRBV6-5	TRBJ2-1	TRBD2	.	CASSRTSGGRGEQFF	TGTGCCAGCAGTAGGACTAGCGGGGGGCGCGGTGAGCAGTTCTTC
TRBV2	TRBJ2-7	.	.	CAGGQIPYEQYF	TGTGCCGGAGGACAGATACCCTACGAGCAGTACTTC
TRBV18	TRBJ1-1	.	.	CASSPEPPGHEAFF	TGTGCCAGCTCACCAGAACCCCCAGGTCATGAAGCTTTCTTT
TRBV5-6	TRBJ2-7	TRBD2	.	CASSTGLAGGSREQYF	TGTGCCAGCAGCACCGGACTAGCGGGGGGAAGTCGGGAGCAGTACTTC
TRBV28	TRBJ1-5	.	.	CASSSYQPQHF	TGTGCCAGCAGTTCCTATCAGCCCCAGCATTTT
TRBV27	TRBJ1-5	TRBD1	few	CASRGTGGHQPQHF	TGTGCCAGCAGGGGGACAGGGGGGCATCAGCCCCAGCATTTT
TRBV11-1	TRBJ2-7	TRBD2	once	CASSLTSVSAYEQYF	TGTGCCAGCAGCCTCACTAGCGTTTCCGCCTACGAGCAGTACTTC
TRBV30	TRBJ1-2	.	once	CAWTGAYGYTF	TGTGCCTGGACAGGGGCCTATGGCTACACCTTC
TRBV30	TRBJ2-5	.	.	CAWSVLGGGETQYF	TGTGCCTGGAGTGTACTAGGAGGGGGAGAGACCCAGTACTTC
TRBV7-2	TRBJ2-5	.	.	CASSLGGRPTDETQYF	TGTGCCAGCAGCTTAGGGGGTCGGCCCACCGACGAGACCCAGTACTTC
TRBV19	TRBJ1-1	TRBD1	.	CASSPRDRGRKGNTEAFF	TGTGCCAGTAGTCCAAGGGACAGGGGGCGCAAGGGGAACACTGAAGCTTTCTTT
TRBV4-3	TRBJ2-1	TRBD1	.	CASSQGTGLNEQFF	TGCGCCAGCAGCCAAGGGACAGGGTTGAATGAGCAGTTCTTC
TRBV7-6	TRBJ2-1	TRBD2	.	CASSLQPSGVDEQFF	TGTGCCAGCAGCTTACAACCTAGCGGGGTCGATGAGCAGTTCTTC
TRBV7-2	TRBJ1-2	.	.	CASSFLDSRGYTF	TGTGCCAGCAGCTTCCTCGACAGCAGGGGCTACACCTTC
TRBV9	TRBJ1-1	.	few	CASSVVGGVGRPTEAFF	TGTGCCAGCAGCGTAGTAGGGGGGGTAGGAAGACCCACTGAAGCTTTCTTT
TRBV5-6	TRBJ2-1	.	.	CASSLGGDNEQFF	TGTGCCAGCAGCTTGGGCGGAGACAATGAGCAGTTCTTC
TRBV4-3	TRBJ2-5	TRBD1	.	CASSRRQGAETQYF	TGCGCCAGCAGCCGTAGACAGGGGGCGGAGACCCAGTACTTC
TRBV18	TRBJ2-7	.	.	CASSPPGNYEQYF	TGTGCCAGCTCACCACCTGGGAACTACGAGCAGTACTTC
TRBV5-4	TRBJ2-7	TRBD1	.	CASNRKQGARRSEQYF	TGTGCCAGCAACCGGAAACAGGGGGCGCGGCGTTCCGAGCAGTACTTC
TRBV6-6	TRBJ2-2	TRBD1	.	CASSPPDRPSELFF	TGTGCCAGCAGTCCCCCGGACAGGCCGTCCGAGCTGTTTTTT
TRBV9	TRBJ1-6	.	few	CASSVEAGSTPLHF	TGTGCCAGCAGCGTAGAGGCCGGGAGTACACCCCTCCACTTT
TRBV5-1	TRBJ1-5	.	.	CASSLAGMGNQPQHF	TGCGCCAGCAGCTTGGCAGGGATGGGCAATCAGCCCCAGCATTTT
TRBV11-2	TRBJ1-1	.	.	CASSVTRNTEAFF	TGTGCCAGCAGCGTGACACGGAACACTGAAGCTTTCTTT
TRBV5-1	TRBJ2-5	.	.	CASSLGQPTETQYF	TGCGCCAGCAGCTTGGGACAGCCTACAGAGACCCAGTACTTC
TRBV7-8	TRBJ1-4	.	.	CASSVNREEKLFF	TGTGCCAGCAGCGTAAACCGCGAGGAAAAACTGTTTTTT
TRBV7-3	TRBJ1-1	.	.	CASSLNGGLGRHTEAFF	TGTGCCAGCAGCTTAAACGGGGGCTTAGGCAGGCACACTGAAGCTTTCTTT
TRBV29-1	TRBJ2-7	.	.	CSVSKGYEQYF	TGCAGCGTATCTAAAGGCTACGAGCAGTACTTC
TRBV4-3	TRBJ2-1	TRBD2	.	CASSQRRSGGGRYNEQFF	TGCGCCAGCAGCCAACGACGATCCGGCGGGGGGCGGTACAATGAGCAGTTCTTC
TRBV10-2	TRBJ2-5	TRBD2	few	CASSMASGQETQYF	TGCGCCAGCAGTATGGCTAGCGGCCAAGAGACCCAGTACTTC
TRBV7-5	TRBJ1-2	.	.	CARSLGQAANYGYTF	TGTGCCAGAAGCTTAGGACAGGCGGCTAACTATGGCTACACCTTC
TRBV7-8	TRBJ1-1	.	.	CASSLGEVTEAFF	TGTGCCAGCAGCTTAGGAGAGGTCACTGAAGCTTTCTTT
TRBV5-8	TRBJ1-5	TRBD1	.	CASIPDRVGWPQHF	TGTGCCAGCATCCCAGACAGGGTCGGTTGGCCCCAGCATTTT
TRBV29-1	TRBJ2-3	.	.	CSVEDRKGFTDTQYF	TGCAGCGTTGAAGATCGTAAGGGGTTCACAGATACGCAGTATTTT